This T cell receptor (beta chain) was profiled in a study of T cell responses to AZD1222 COVID-19 vaccine. Study outcomes and limitations: The reported proportion of spike-specific TCRs targeting unmutated variant regions was nearly half. No day 14 peak samples; only post-peak repertoires were characterized. The donor cohort was predominantly white British with a female majority, and clonal diversity may have been underestimated.

This clone was picked up a small number of times. What it binds is unknown. This table comes from immunoSEQ multiplex PCR, and its TCRdb copy is limited to in-frame clones, with some not included. The data contain about 180,000 clones, approximately 86% of them singletons. The analysis combined second doses at about 4 or about 12 weeks. This TCR was recovered from an adult who received the AZD1222 COVID-19 vaccine. Material: peripheral blood, obtained 28 days after the second AZD1222 dose.

CDR3 coding DNA: TGTGCCAGCAGCTTAGACCCCAACGGGAACACTGAAGCTTTCTTT. Its protein product is CASSLDPNGNTEAFF. The chain couples TRBV3-1 (or the pseudogene TRBV3-2) to TRBJ1-1; D not certain. This CDR3 is 15 amino acids long. Germline loops: CDR1 LGHDT, CDR2 YNNKEL (reference sequence). Trimming removed 5 bases at V and 1 base at J, with 14 bases between.